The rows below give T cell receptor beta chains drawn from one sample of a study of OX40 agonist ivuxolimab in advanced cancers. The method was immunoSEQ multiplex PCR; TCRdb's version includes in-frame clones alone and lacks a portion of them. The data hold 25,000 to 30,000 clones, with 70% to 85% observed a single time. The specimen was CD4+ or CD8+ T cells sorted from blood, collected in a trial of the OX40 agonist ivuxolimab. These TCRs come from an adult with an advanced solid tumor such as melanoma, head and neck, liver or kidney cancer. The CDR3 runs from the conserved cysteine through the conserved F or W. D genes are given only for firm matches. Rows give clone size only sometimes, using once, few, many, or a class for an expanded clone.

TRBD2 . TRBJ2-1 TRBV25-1 CASSGFASGRNRNEQFF TGTGCCAGCAGTGGCTTCGCTAGCGGGAGGAATCGTAATGAGCAGTTCTTC
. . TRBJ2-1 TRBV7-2 CASSLSGSGYNEQFF TGTGCCAGCAGCTTGAGTGGGAGCGGCTACAATGAGCAGTTCTTC
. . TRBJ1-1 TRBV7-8 CASSLVAGVEGAFF TGTGCCAGCAGCTTAGTGGCCGGGGTTGAGGGAGCTTTCTTT
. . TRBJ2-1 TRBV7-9 CASTEIDSDEQFF TGTGCCAGCACCGAGATAGATTCTGATGAGCAGTTCTTC
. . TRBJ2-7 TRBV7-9 CASSPEDGFIEQYF TGTGCCAGCAGCCCGGAGGACGGTTTTATCGAGCAGTACTTC
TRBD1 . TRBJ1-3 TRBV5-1 CASSTGGSGNTIYF TGCGCCAGCAGTACAGGGGGCTCTGGAAACACCATATATTTT
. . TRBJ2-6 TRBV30 CAWSVGYSGANVLTF TGTGCCTGGAGTGTTGGGTACTCTGGGGCCAACGTCCTGACTTTC
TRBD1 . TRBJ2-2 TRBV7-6 CASRSTRDRVHTGELFF TGTGCCAGCAGATCAACAAGGGACAGGGTCCACACCGGGGAGCTGTTTTTT
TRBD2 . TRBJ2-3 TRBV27 CASSPTSGSGDTQYF TGTGCCAGCAGTCCGACGAGCGGGAGTGGGGATACGCAGTATTTT
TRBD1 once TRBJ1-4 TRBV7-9 CASSQRDRGPQEKLFF TGTGCCAGCAGCCAAAGGGACAGGGGGCCGCAAGAAAAACTGTTTTTT
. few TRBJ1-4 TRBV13 CASSLGRRGGNEKLFF TGTGCCAGCAGCTTAGGCCGGAGGGGGGGAAATGAAAAACTGTTTTTT
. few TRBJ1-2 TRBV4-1 CASSQVVGSVYGYTF TGCGCCAGCAGCCAAGTTGTGGGCAGTGTCTATGGCTACACCTTC
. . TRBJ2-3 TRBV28 CASSLGLDRGGLASTDTQYF TGTGCCAGCAGTTTAGGATTGGACAGGGGGGGACTAGCGAGCACAGATACGCAGTATTTT
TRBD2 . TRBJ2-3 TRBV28 CASSLLEREAPDTQYF TGTGCCAGCAGTTTATTGGAGCGGGAGGCCCCAGATACGCAGTATTTT
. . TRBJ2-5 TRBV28 CASSLERETQYF TGTGCCAGCAGTTTAGAGAGGGAGACCCAGTACTTC
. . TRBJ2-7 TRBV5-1 CASSLGRRPLGEQYF TGCGCCAGCAGCTTGGGAAGGCGTCCTTTAGGTGAGCAGTACTTC
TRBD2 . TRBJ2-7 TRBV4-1 CASSLSSGSVFEQYF TGCGCCAGCAGCCTCTCTAGCGGGAGCGTATTCGAGCAGTACTTC
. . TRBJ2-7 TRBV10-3 CASTENPYEQYF TGTGCCAGCACAGAAAATCCCTACGAGCAGTACTTC
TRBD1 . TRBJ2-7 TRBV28 CASSFIQGASLYEQYF TGTGCCAGCAGTTTCATCCAGGGGGCGAGCCTCTACGAGCAGTACTTC
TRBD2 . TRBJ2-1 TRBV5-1 CASSLTSGGTYNEQFF TGCGCCAGCAGCTTGACTAGCGGGGGGACCTACAATGAGCAGTTCTTC
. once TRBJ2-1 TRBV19 CASSVSGAYNEQFF TGTGCCAGTAGTGTTTCAGGGGCTTACAATGAGCAGTTCTTC
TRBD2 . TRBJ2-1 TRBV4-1 CASSLYGGRDEQFF TGCGCCAGCAGCCTGTACGGGGGGAGGGATGAGCAGTTCTTC
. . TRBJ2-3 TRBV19 CASTLGQGDTDTQYF TGTGCCAGTACTCTCGGGCAGGGAGACACAGATACGCAGTATTTT
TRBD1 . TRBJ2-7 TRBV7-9 CASSLTGGYEQYF TGTGCCAGCAGCTTAACAGGGGGCTACGAGCAGTACTTC
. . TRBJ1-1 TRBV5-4 CASSLAGSNTEAFF TGTGCCAGCAGCTTGGCCGGGTCGAACACTGAAGCTTTCTTT
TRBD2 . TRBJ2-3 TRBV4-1 CASSPIAGGTVDTQYF TGCGCCAGCAGCCCAATAGCGGGGGGGACCGTAGATACGCAGTATTTT
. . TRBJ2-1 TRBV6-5 CASSYSGVSSYNEQFF TGTGCCAGCAGTTACTCCGGTGTCAGCTCCTACAATGAGCAGTTCTTC
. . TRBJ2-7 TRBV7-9 CASSLVYSTYEQYF TGTGCCAGCAGCTTAGTATACAGTACCTACGAGCAGTACTTC
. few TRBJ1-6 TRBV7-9 CASSPPVYNSPLHF TGTGCCAGCAGCCCTCCTGTCTATAATTCACCCCTCCACTTT
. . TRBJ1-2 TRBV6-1 CASSEGGTSYGYTF TGTGCCAGCAGTGAAGGGGGAACCTCCTATGGCTACACCTTC
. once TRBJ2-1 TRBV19 CASKGITEGVSYNEQFF TGTGCCAGTAAGGGAATAACTGAGGGGGTTTCCTACAATGAGCAGTTCTTC
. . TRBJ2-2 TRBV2 CASMPRSDTGELFF TGTGCCAGCATGCCCCGCTCGGACACCGGGGAGCTGTTTTTT